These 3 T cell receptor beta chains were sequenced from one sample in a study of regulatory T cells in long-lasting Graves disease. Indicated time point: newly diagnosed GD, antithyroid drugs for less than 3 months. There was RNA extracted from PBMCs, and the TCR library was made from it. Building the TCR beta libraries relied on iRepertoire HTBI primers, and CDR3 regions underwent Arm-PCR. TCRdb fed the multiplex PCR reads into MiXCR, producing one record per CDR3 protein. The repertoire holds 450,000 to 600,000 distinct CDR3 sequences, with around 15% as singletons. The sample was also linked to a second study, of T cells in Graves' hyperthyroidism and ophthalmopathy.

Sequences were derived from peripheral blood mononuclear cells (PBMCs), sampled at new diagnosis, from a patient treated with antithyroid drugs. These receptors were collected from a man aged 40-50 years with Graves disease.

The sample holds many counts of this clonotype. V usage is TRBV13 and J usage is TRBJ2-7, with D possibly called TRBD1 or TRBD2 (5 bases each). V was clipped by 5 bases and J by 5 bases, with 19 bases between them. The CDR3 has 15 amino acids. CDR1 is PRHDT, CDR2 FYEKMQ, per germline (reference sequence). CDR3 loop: CASSVGTLGRDEQYF. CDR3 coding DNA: TGTGCCAGCAGCGTCGGGACCTTGGGACGAGACGAGCAGTACTTC.

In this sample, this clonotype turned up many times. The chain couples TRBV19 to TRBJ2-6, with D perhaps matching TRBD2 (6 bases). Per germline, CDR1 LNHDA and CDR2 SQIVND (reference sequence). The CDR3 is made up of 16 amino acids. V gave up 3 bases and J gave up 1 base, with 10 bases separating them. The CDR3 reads CASSMVGGSGANVLTF. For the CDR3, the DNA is TGTGCCAGTAGTATGGTTGGAGGGTCTGGGGCCAACGTCCTGACTTTC.

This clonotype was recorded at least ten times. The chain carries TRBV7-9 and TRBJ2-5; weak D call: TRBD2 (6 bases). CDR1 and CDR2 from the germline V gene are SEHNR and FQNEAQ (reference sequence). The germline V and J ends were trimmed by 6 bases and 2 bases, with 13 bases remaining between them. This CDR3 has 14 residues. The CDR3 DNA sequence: TGTGCCAGCAGTCTTCGGGACTTACAAGAGACCCAGTACTTC. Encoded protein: CASSLRDLQETQYF.